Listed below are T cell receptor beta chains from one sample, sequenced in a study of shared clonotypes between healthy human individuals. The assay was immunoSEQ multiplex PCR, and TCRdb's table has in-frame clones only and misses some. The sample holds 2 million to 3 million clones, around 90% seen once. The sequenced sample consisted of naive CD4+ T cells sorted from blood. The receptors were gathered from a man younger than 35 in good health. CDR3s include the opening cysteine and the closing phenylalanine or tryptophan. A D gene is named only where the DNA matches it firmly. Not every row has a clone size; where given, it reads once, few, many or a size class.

CDR3 protein: CASSSTGTGSGEQYF
CDR3 DNA: TGTGCCAGCAGCTCTACCGGGACAGGGTCAGGCGAGCAGTACTTC
D gene: TRBD1
J gene: TRBJ2-7
V gene: TRBV5-4
clone size: NA

CDR3 protein: CASSIGTGGSYEQYF
CDR3 DNA: TGTGCCAGTAGTATAGGAACAGGGGGCTCCTACGAGCAGTACTTC
D gene: TRBD1
J gene: TRBJ2-7
V gene: TRBV19
clone size: NA

CDR3 protein: CASSFSAGTGELFF
CDR3 DNA: TGTGCCAGCAGCTTTTCTGCGGGCACCGGGGAGCTGTTTTTT
D gene: NA
J gene: TRBJ2-2
V gene: TRBV7-2
clone size: NA

CDR3 protein: CAIRRSGASYNEQFF
CDR3 DNA: TGTGCCATACGCAGGTCGGGAGCCTCCTACAATGAGCAGTTCTTC
D gene: NA
J gene: TRBJ2-1
V gene: TRBV28
clone size: NA

CDR3 protein: CASSEGLGQYF
CDR3 DNA: TGTGCCAGCAGTGAAGGGTTGGGGCAGTACTTC
D gene: NA
J gene: TRBJ2-7
V gene: TRBV2
clone size: NA

CDR3 protein: CASSLVSARVFGNQPQHF
CDR3 DNA: TGTGCCAGCAGCTTAGTATCGGCCAGGGTCTTCGGCAATCAGCCCCAGCATTTT
D gene: NA
J gene: TRBJ1-5
V gene: TRBV7-8
clone size: NA

CDR3 protein: CASSPPNRGQINEQFF
CDR3 DNA: TGTGCCAGCTCACCACCGAACAGGGGTCAGATAAATGAGCAGTTCTTC
D gene: TRBD1
J gene: TRBJ2-1
V gene: TRBV18
clone size: once

CDR3 protein: CASSGDGYGYTF
CDR3 DNA: TGTGCCAGCAGCGGGGACGGCTATGGCTACACCTTC
D gene: NA
J gene: TRBJ1-2
V gene: TRBV7-6
clone size: few

CDR3 protein: CASSLQGPSNTEAFF
CDR3 DNA: TGCGCCAGCAGCTTGCAGGGACCTTCGAACACTGAAGCTTTCTTT
D gene: NA
J gene: TRBJ1-1
V gene: TRBV5-1
clone size: NA

CDR3 protein: CASSLVPGTDTQYF
CDR3 DNA: TGCGCCAGCAGCTTGGTTCCAGGCACAGATACGCAGTATTTT
D gene: NA
J gene: TRBJ2-3
V gene: TRBV5-1
clone size: few

CDR3 protein: CASSRQGIPRGYTF
CDR3 DNA: TGTGCCAGCAGTAGACAGGGAATTCCCCGTGGCTACACCTTC
D gene: TRBD1
J gene: TRBJ1-2
V gene: TRBV2
clone size: NA

CDR3 protein: CASSRWGAKWTEAFF
CDR3 DNA: TGTGCCAGTAGTAGATGGGGGGCAAAGTGGACTGAAGCTTTCTTT
D gene: NA
J gene: TRBJ1-1
V gene: TRBV19
clone size: NA

CDR3 protein: CASSLTRQGLYNEQFF
CDR3 DNA: TGTGCCAGCAGTCTGACCAGACAGGGTCTCTACAATGAGCAGTTCTTC
D gene: TRBD1
J gene: TRBJ2-1
V gene: TRBV28
clone size: NA

CDR3 protein: CASSFSGAGNQPQHF
CDR3 DNA: TGTGCCAGCAGTTTTAGTGGGGCTGGCAATCAGCCCCAGCATTTT
D gene: NA
J gene: TRBJ1-5
V gene: TRBV27
clone size: NA

CDR3 protein: CASSVPPLGETQYF
CDR3 DNA: TGTGCCAGCAGTGTTCCGCCCCTCGGGGAGACCCAGTACTTC
D gene: NA
J gene: TRBJ2-5
V gene: TRBV28
clone size: NA

CDR3 protein: CASSPTGPETQYF
CDR3 DNA: TGTGCCAGCAGCCCCACAGGGCCCGAGACCCAGTACTTC
D gene: NA
J gene: TRBJ2-5
V gene: TRBV7-2
clone size: few

CDR3 protein: CASSPGRFNYGYTF
CDR3 DNA: TGTGCCAGCTCACCCGGACGGTTTAACTATGGCTACACCTTC
D gene: NA
J gene: TRBJ1-2
V gene: TRBV18
clone size: NA

CDR3 protein: CASSTENGQSGELFF
CDR3 DNA: TGCGCCAGCAGCACGGAAAACGGACAGTCCGGGGAGCTGTTTTTT
D gene: NA
J gene: TRBJ2-2
V gene: TRBV5-1
clone size: NA

CDR3 protein: CASSPPTLPGGYTF
CDR3 DNA: TGTGCCAGCAGCCCCCCAACGCTGCCGGGTGGCTACACCTTC
D gene: NA
J gene: TRBJ1-2
V gene: TRBV5-4
clone size: NA

CDR3 protein: CASSLASAGGRYNEQFF
CDR3 DNA: TGTGCCAGCAGCTTAGCCTCAGCGGGGGGGCGCTACAATGAGCAGTTCTTC
D gene: TRBD2
J gene: TRBJ2-1
V gene: TRBV5-6
clone size: NA

CDR3 protein: CASSLGRGPAGEQFF
CDR3 DNA: TGTGCCAGCAGCTTGGGTAGGGGGCCAGCGGGTGAGCAGTTCTTC
D gene: NA
J gene: TRBJ2-1
V gene: TRBV5-8
clone size: NA

CDR3 protein: CASSLSRGKDYGYTF
CDR3 DNA: TGTGCCAGCAGTTTATCACGGGGAAAGGACTATGGCTACACCTTC
D gene: NA
J gene: TRBJ1-2
V gene: TRBV27
clone size: NA

CDR3 protein: CASSLVQGKAPEAFF
CDR3 DNA: TGTGCCAGCAGCTTGGTACAGGGTAAGGCCCCTGAAGCTTTCTTT
D gene: NA
J gene: TRBJ1-1
V gene: TRBV5-4
clone size: NA

CDR3 protein: CASSYGQNNQPQHF
CDR3 DNA: TGTGCCAGCAGTTACGGACAGAACAATCAGCCCCAGCATTTT
D gene: NA
J gene: TRBJ1-5
V gene: TRBV6-6
clone size: once

CDR3 protein: CASRSQRFTDTQYF
CDR3 DNA: TGTGCCAGCAGGTCCCAACGATTCACAGATACGCAGTATTTT
D gene: NA
J gene: TRBJ2-3
V gene: TRBV6-6
clone size: NA

CDR3 protein: CASRKEEGLSGYTF
CDR3 DNA: TGTGCCAGCAGGAAGGAGGAGGGCCTGAGTGGCTACACCTTC
D gene: NA
J gene: TRBJ1-2
V gene: TRBV6-6
clone size: once

CDR3 protein: CASSLGGGPDEKLFF
CDR3 DNA: TGCGCCAGCAGCTTGGGAGGGGGACCAGATGAAAAACTGTTTTTT
D gene: NA
J gene: TRBJ1-4
V gene: TRBV5-1
clone size: NA

CDR3 protein: CASSLQGYNEQYF
CDR3 DNA: TGTGCCAGCAGTCTACAGGGGTACAACGAGCAGTACTTC
D gene: TRBD1
J gene: TRBJ2-7
V gene: TRBV7-6
clone size: NA

CDR3 protein: CASSLVLYEQYF
CDR3 DNA: TGTGCCAGCAGCTTAGTCCTCTACGAGCAGTACTTC
D gene: NA
J gene: TRBJ2-7
V gene: TRBV7-9
clone size: NA

CDR3 protein: CASSATGKTEAFF
CDR3 DNA: TGCGCCAGCAGCGCAACAGGGAAAACTGAAGCTTTCTTT
D gene: NA
J gene: TRBJ1-1
V gene: TRBV5-1
clone size: NA

CDR3 protein: CASSLSDRSAGSPLHF
CDR3 DNA: TGTGCCAGCAGTTTATCGGACAGGTCCGCAGGTTCACCCCTCCACTTT
D gene: TRBD1
J gene: TRBJ1-6
V gene: TRBV28
clone size: NA

CDR3 protein: CASSLSGGSSYEQYF
CDR3 DNA: TGTGCCAGCAGCCTTAGCGGGGGGAGCTCCTACGAGCAGTACTTC
D gene: TRBD2
J gene: TRBJ2-7
V gene: TRBV7-2
clone size: NA

CDR3 protein: CASSQEPGLNTEAFF
CDR3 DNA: TGCGCCAGCAGCCAAGAGCCAGGGTTGAACACTGAAGCTTTCTTT
D gene: NA
J gene: TRBJ1-1
V gene: TRBV4-1
clone size: few

CDR3 protein: CASSLDRYRGEQYF
CDR3 DNA: TGTGCCAGCAGCTTAGACCGGTACAGAGGGGAGCAGTACTTC
D gene: NA
J gene: TRBJ2-7
V gene: TRBV7-2
clone size: NA

CDR3 protein: CASSLGPKGDEQYF
CDR3 DNA: TGCGCCAGCAGCTTGGGACCGAAGGGCGACGAGCAGTACTTC
D gene: NA
J gene: TRBJ2-7
V gene: TRBV5-1
clone size: NA

CDR3 protein: CASSLPGGVANEKLFF
CDR3 DNA: TGTGCCAGCAGTTTACCTGGAGGGGTCGCTAATGAAAAACTGTTTTTT
D gene: NA
J gene: TRBJ1-4
V gene: TRBV28
clone size: NA

CDR3 protein: CASNRDREAGELFF
CDR3 DNA: TGTGCCAGCAACCGGGACAGGGAGGCCGGGGAGCTGTTTTTT
D gene: TRBD1
J gene: TRBJ2-2
V gene: TRBV6-5
clone size: NA

CDR3 protein: CASSITSPALTGELFF
CDR3 DNA: TGTGCCAGCAGCATCACTAGCCCTGCCCTTACCGGGGAGCTGTTTTTT
D gene: NA
J gene: TRBJ2-2
V gene: TRBV2
clone size: NA

CDR3 protein: CATMTGTRSPNYGYTF
CDR3 DNA: TGTGCCACGATGACAGGGACTCGGTCCCCTAACTATGGCTACACCTTC
D gene: TRBD1
J gene: TRBJ1-2
V gene: TRBV28
clone size: NA

CDR3 protein: CASSFGTGISYEQYF
CDR3 DNA: TGTGCCAGCAGCTTCGGGACAGGGATATCCTACGAGCAGTACTTC
D gene: TRBD1
J gene: TRBJ2-7
V gene: TRBV5-4
clone size: NA

CDR3 protein: CATSRESRGGYEQYF
CDR3 DNA: TGTGCCACCAGCAGAGAATCCAGGGGGGGCTACGAGCAGTACTTC
D gene: NA
J gene: TRBJ2-7
V gene: TRBV15
clone size: NA

CDR3 protein: CASSPGTADGPQHF
CDR3 DNA: TGTGCCAGCTCGCCCGGGACCGCGGATGGGCCCCAGCATTTT
D gene: NA
J gene: TRBJ1-5
V gene: TRBV18
clone size: NA

CDR3 protein: CASSPQNEQYF
CDR3 DNA: TGTGCCAGCTCACCACAAAACGAGCAGTACTTC
D gene: NA
J gene: TRBJ2-7
V gene: TRBV18
clone size: NA

CDR3 protein: CASSQTSGRADTQYF
CDR3 DNA: TGTGCCAGCAGCCAGACTAGCGGGAGGGCAGATACGCAGTATTTT
D gene: TRBD2
J gene: TRBJ2-3
V gene: TRBV14
clone size: NA

CDR3 protein: CASSIPSGRGLPSYNEQFF
CDR3 DNA: TGCGCCAGCAGCATTCCTAGCGGGAGGGGCCTCCCCTCCTACAATGAGCAGTTCTTC
D gene: TRBD2
J gene: TRBJ2-1
V gene: TRBV5-1
clone size: NA

CDR3 protein: CASRGVRGARETQYF
CDR3 DNA: TGTGCCAGCAGAGGGGTGCGCGGGGCTCGAGAGACCCAGTACTTC
D gene: NA
J gene: TRBJ2-5
V gene: TRBV6-1
clone size: NA

CDR3 protein: CASSPPGQGALQHGYTF
CDR3 DNA: TGTGCCAGCAGCCCCCCGGGACAGGGGGCCCTTCAGCATGGCTACACCTTC
D gene: TRBD1
J gene: TRBJ1-2
V gene: TRBV28
clone size: NA

CDR3 protein: CASSEGQPNEKLFF
CDR3 DNA: TGTGCCAGCAGTGAGGGACAGCCTAATGAAAAACTGTTTTTT
D gene: TRBD1
J gene: TRBJ1-4
V gene: TRBV6-1
clone size: NA

CDR3 protein: CASSEADRGRGYTF
CDR3 DNA: TGTGCCAGCAGTGAAGCGGACAGGGGTAGGGGCTACACCTTC
D gene: TRBD1
J gene: TRBJ1-2
V gene: TRBV6-1
clone size: NA

CDR3 protein: CASSLGVSSYNSPLHF
CDR3 DNA: TGTGCCAGCAGTCTGGGGGTTAGCTCCTATAATTCACCCCTCCACTTT
D gene: NA
J gene: TRBJ1-6
V gene: TRBV27
clone size: NA

CDR3 protein: CASSPTSGAATDTQYF
CDR3 DNA: TGTGCCAGCAGCCCAACAAGCGGGGCAGCCACAGATACGCAGTATTTT
D gene: TRBD2
J gene: TRBJ2-3
V gene: TRBV7-9
clone size: NA

CDR3 protein: CASSLGSSGVTGELFF
CDR3 DNA: TGTGCCAGCAGCTTAGGATCGTCGGGGGTCACCGGGGAGCTGTTTTTT
D gene: NA
J gene: TRBJ2-2
V gene: TRBV7-6
clone size: NA